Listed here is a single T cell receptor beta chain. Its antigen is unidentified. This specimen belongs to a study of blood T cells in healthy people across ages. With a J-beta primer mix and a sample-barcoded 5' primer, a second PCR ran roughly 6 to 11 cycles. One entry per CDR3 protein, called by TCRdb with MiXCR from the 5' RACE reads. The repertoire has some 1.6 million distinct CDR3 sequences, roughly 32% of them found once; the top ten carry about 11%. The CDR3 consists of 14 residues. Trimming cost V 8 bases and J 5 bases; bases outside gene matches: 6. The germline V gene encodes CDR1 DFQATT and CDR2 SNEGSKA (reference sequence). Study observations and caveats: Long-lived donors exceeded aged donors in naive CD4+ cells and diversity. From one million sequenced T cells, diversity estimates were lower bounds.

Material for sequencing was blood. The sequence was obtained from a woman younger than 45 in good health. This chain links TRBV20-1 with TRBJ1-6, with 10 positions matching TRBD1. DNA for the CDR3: TGCAGTTCCGGGACAGGGGTGAATAATTCACCCCTCCACTTT. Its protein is CSSGTGVNNSPLHF.